The next 20 T cell receptor beta chains were all read from a single sample in a study of a mutant IDH1 vaccine in newly diagnosed glioma. Using immunoSEQ multiplex PCR, the repertoire was profiled, and TCRdb retains in-frame clones only, with some absent. This sample carries 50,000 to 65,000 clones, approximately 88% of them seen once, and the ten largest clones take approximately 9.1%. Their target antigens are unknown. Time point denoted: week 11, during vaccination. Doses comprised 300 ug of mutant IDH1 20-mer peptide each, plus topical imiquimod. The sequencing used PBMCs, collected from a glioma patient whose treatment included an IDH1 peptide vaccine. The receptors here all came from a woman between 45 and 65 years old with glioma.

The chain is built from TRBV19 and TRBJ1-5; D uncertain. The germline V and J ends were trimmed by 3 bases and 0 bases, with 12 bases remaining between them. The CDR3 covers 16 residues. CDR1 LNHDA and CDR2 SQIVND come from the germline V gene (reference sequence). The CDR3 protein is CASSIWNSNSNQPQHF. The CDR3 DNA is TGTGCCAGTAGTATTTGGAACAGCAATAGCAATCAGCCCCAGCATTTT.

The V call is TRBV5-4, the J call TRBJ2-3, with TRBD2 matching over 8 bases. CDR1 is SGHNT, CDR2 YYREEE, per germline (reference sequence). The CDR3 runs 15 residues. V was pared by 2 bases and J by 2 bases, with 4 bases of the junction left unmatched. CDR3 in amino acids: CASSFSSGDTDTQYF. CDR3 sequence (DNA): TGTGCCAGCAGCTTCAGTAGCGGGGACACAGATACGCAGTATTTT.

The chain has TRBV28 and TRBJ2-7; 11 bases are a match to TRBD2. Germline V lookup: CDR1 MDHEN, CDR2 SYDVKM. This CDR3 is 12 amino acids long. J gave up 7 bases and V 10 bases, and 6 bases lay outside the gene matches. The CDR3 DNA reads TGTGCCACTCTCGGACTAGCGGGTGAGCAGTACTTC. It encodes CATLGLAGEQYF.

The chain combines TRBV5-1 with TRBJ1-6; D uncertain. The CDR3 covers 14 residues. CDR1 is SGHRS and CDR2 is YFSETQ in the germline V gene. The V and J ends lost 0 bases and 0 bases respectively, with 1 base between them. For the CDR3, the DNA is TGCGCCAGCAGCTTGGCCTCCTATAATTCACCCCTCCACTTT. Protein sequence: CASSLASYNSPLHF.

This chain uses TRBV6-5 with TRBJ2-1, with 10 nucleotides matching TRBD1. Germline CDR1 MNHEY, CDR2 SVGAGI. This CDR3 is built from 15 residues. The V gene end was trimmed by 3 bases and the J gene end by 5 bases; junction bases not matched to a gene: 4. Here the CDR3 DNA reads TGTGCCAGCAGTTATGGACAGGGGGATCACAATGAGCAGTTCTTC. It encodes CASSYGQGDHNEQFF.

The chain carries TRBV9 and TRBJ1-3, with a possible D match to TRBD1 (5 bases). The CDR3 is 13 residues long. V was trimmed by 4 bases and J by 8 bases, leaving 13 bases between them. CDR1 is SGDLS, CDR2 YYNGEE, per germline. Written as DNA, the CDR3 is TGTGCCAGCAGCCCGGAAAGGGGTGACACCATATATTTT. It yields the protein CASSPERGDTIYF.

The chain couples TRBV5-1 to TRBJ2-5, with D perhaps TRBD1 (6 bases). Looked up from germline, CDR1 is SGHRS and CDR2 is YFSETQ. The length of the CDR3 is 14 residues. The V and J ends lost 0 bases and 5 bases respectively, with 11 bases between them. The CDR3 loop reads CASSLGGQRETQYF. The DNA for the CDR3 is TGCGCCAGCAGCTTGGGTGGACAGAGGGAGACCCAGTACTTC. The full variable domain, in which reference TRBV5-1 and TRBJ2-5 provide the parts outside the CDR3, is KAGVTQTPRYLIKTRGQQVTLSCSPISGHRSVSWYQQTPGQGLQFLFEYFSETQRNKGNFPGRFSGRQFSNSRSEMNVSTLELGDSALYLCASSLGGQRETQYFGPGTRLLVL.

This sequence joins TRBV5-1 and TRBJ2-1; 9 nucleotides match TRBD2. The CDR3 has 16 amino acids. J gave up 9 bases and V 0 bases, and 10 bases lay outside the gene matches. Germline V lookup: CDR1 SGHRS, CDR2 YFSETQ. The CDR3 DNA follows: TGCGCCAGCAGCTTGGAGGGACTAGCAATCCGCGGTGAGCAGTTCTTC. As protein: CASSLEGLAIRGEQFF.

The chain uses TRBV7-8 and TRBJ2-4; D is possibly TRBD1 (6 bases). This CDR3 is 13 amino acids long. Trimming removed 2 bases at V and 5 bases at J, with 7 bases between. Germline CDR1 SGHVS, CDR2 FQNEAQ. The chain's CDR3 is CASSLNRENIQYF. The CDR3 nucleotides are TGTGCCAGCAGCTTAAACAGGGAAAACATTCAGTACTTC.

J is TRBJ1-4 and V is TRBV11-3; D not resolved. Germline-derived CDR1 and CDR2 are SGHNT and YENEEA. The CDR3 has 15 amino acids. V was pared by 1 base and J by 5 bases, with 11 bases between. This CDR3 is CASSLVLGGNEKLFF. The CDR3 nucleotides read TGTGCCAGCAGCTTAGTATTAGGAGGGAATGAAAAACTGTTTTTT. Combining the CDR3 with reference TRBV11-3 and TRBJ1-4 gives the whole variable domain EAGVVQSPRYKIIEKKQPVAFWCNPISGHNTLYWYLQNLGQGPELLIRYENEEAVDDSQLPKDRFSAERLKGVDSTLKIQPAELGDSAVYLCASSLVLGGNEKLFFGSGTQLSVL.

The chain employs TRBV13 and TRBJ1-1, with D possibly matching TRBD1 (6 bases). V was trimmed by 0 bases and J by 1 base, leaving 6 bases between them. There are 14 residues in the CDR3. CDR1 is PRHDT, CDR2 FYEKMQ, per germline (reference sequence). Here the CDR3 DNA reads TGTGCCAGCAGCTTAGGAGGGGGGAACACTGAAGCTTTCTTT. It translates to CASSLGGGNTEAFF.

A single count supports this clone. CDR3 loop: CASTDRINQPQHF. The CDR3 DNA sequence: TGTGCCAGCACCGACCGGATCAATCAGCCCCAGCATTTT. The chain links TRBV6-6 to TRBJ1-5, with D hard to call. CDR1 is MNHNY, CDR2 SVGAGI, per germline (reference sequence). The CDR3 is made up of 13 amino acids. Trimming pared 7 bases from V and 3 bases from J, leaving 10 bases between.

V is TRBV19 and J is TRBJ1-1; D ambiguous. This CDR3 has 15 residues. The germline V and J ends were trimmed by 9 bases and 2 bases, with 19 bases remaining between them. Germline CDR1 reads LNHDA; CDR2 reads SQIVND (reference sequence). The CDR3: CASPPDPRLNTEAFF. In nucleotides, the CDR3 is TGTGCCAGCCCCCCGGACCCCCGACTTAACACTGAAGCTTTCTTT.

This clone occurred once. The chain employs TRBV19 and TRBJ2-3; D might be TRBD1 or TRBD2, each matching 5 bases. V was trimmed by 6 bases and J by 4 bases, leaving 20 bases between them. The CDR3 covers 16 residues. Per the germline V gene, CDR1 is LNHDA and CDR2 is SQIVND (reference sequence). The chain's CDR3 is CASRYAGTKWADTQYF. CDR3 in DNA: TGTGCCAGTAGATATGCCGGGACGAAGTGGGCAGATACGCAGTATTTT.

The chain employs TRBV2 and TRBJ2-7; the D call may be TRBD1 or TRBD2 (6 bases each). CDR3 length: 15 residues. Germline CDR1 reads SNHLY; CDR2 reads FYNNEI. V lost 5 bases to trimming and J lost 2 bases, with 16 bases between them. The CDR3 bases are TGTGCCAGCAGTTTTGACATGGGGGGCACCTACGAGCAGTACTTC. Encoded protein: CASSFDMGGTYEQYF.

This chain links TRBV5-1 with TRBJ1-1; D unclear. CDR1 and CDR2 from the germline V gene are SGHRS and YFSETQ. This CDR3 contains 14 residues. V lost 3 bases and J 1 base, leaving 10 bases between the germline ends. The CDR3 protein is CASSSWAGNTEAFF. CDR3 DNA: TGCGCCAGCAGCTCGTGGGCAGGGAACACTGAAGCTTTCTTT.

The chain has TRBV18 and TRBJ2-7, with D perhaps being TRBD1 or TRBD2 (6 bases each). This CDR3 is 15 amino acids long. V gave up 4 bases and J gave up 6 bases, with 19 bases separating them. From germline, CDR1 is KGHSH and CDR2 LQKENI. The CDR3 here is CASSLGGTGAREQYF. The CDR3 DNA follows: TGTGCCAGCTCACTTGGGGGGACGGGGGCACGCGAGCAGTACTTC.

V gene TRBV6-5 combines with J gene TRBJ2-5, with a weak D call TRBD1 (6 bases). Trimming pared 2 bases from V and 5 bases from J, leaving 9 bases between. CDR1 MNHEY and CDR2 SVGAGI come from the germline V gene. There are 13 residues in the CDR3. CDR3 region: CASSYQRGETQYF. CDR3 sequence (DNA): TGTGCCAGCAGTTACCAGAGGGGGGAGACCCAGTACTTC.

The V call is TRBV14, the J call TRBJ1-5, with D maybe TRBD1 (6 bases). CDR1 and CDR2 from the germline V gene are SGHDN and FVKESK. CDR3 size: 15 residues. The ends were cut back, 4 bases at V and 2 bases at J, with 12 bases in the middle. In nucleotides, the CDR3 is TGTGCCAGCAGCCGGGATTCAGGGGGCAATCAGCCCCAGCATTTT. Residues: CASSRDSGGNQPQHF. The full variable domain, completed using reference TRBV14 and TRBJ1-5, is EAGVTQFPSHSVIEKGQTVTLRCDPISGHDNLYWYRRVMGKEIKFLLHFVKESKQDESGMPNNRFLAERTGGTYSTLKVQPAELEDSGVYFCASSRDSGGNQPQHFGDGTRLSIL.

The CDR3 nucleotides read TGCGCCAGCAGCCGGAGCCCCGGGACAGGGGCTTCCTACGAGCAGTACTTC. Amino acid sequence: CASSRSPGTGASYEQYF. This sequence joins TRBV4-1 and TRBJ2-7; 10 bases agree with TRBD1. J lost 1 base, V lost 4 bases, and 10 bases had no gene match. The CDR3 sequence is 17 residues long. Germline values: CDR1 MGHRA, CDR2 YSYEKL.